These T cell receptor beta chains were read from a single sample in a study of OX40 agonist ivuxolimab in advanced cancers. Sequenced by immunoSEQ multiplex PCR; TCRdb stores in-frame clones only, minus some. The profile shows tens of thousands of clones, roughly 80% of them singletons. The input for sequencing was CD4+ or CD8+ T cells sorted from blood, taken in a trial of the OX40 agonist ivuxolimab. These receptors were collected from an adult with an advanced solid tumor such as melanoma, head and neck, liver or kidney cancer. Both conserved end residues are part of each CDR3. D genes are given only for firm matches. Rows may omit the clone size; those that give it use once, few, many or a size class.

v_call	j_call	clone_size	d_call	cdr3_nt	cdr3_aa
TRBV7-3	TRBJ2-3	.	TRBD2	TGTGCCAGCAGCCCCGGGGGGGATACGCAGTATTTT	CASSPGGDTQYF
TRBV6-5	TRBJ1-3	few	TRBD1	TGTGCCAGCAGTTACGACAACAGGGGGGGAAACACCATATATTTT	CASSYDNRGGNTIYF
TRBV29-1	TRBJ1-4	.	TRBD1	TGCAGCGTTGAAGAGCAGGCTACAGGGGCACTGTTTTTT	CSVEEQATGALFF
TRBV9	TRBJ2-1	.	.	TGTGCCAGCAGCGTAGGGCCCGGAGTTAAAAATGAGCAGTTCTTC	CASSVGPGVKNEQFF
TRBV30	TRBJ1-5	.	.	TGTGCCTGGGGGACGTATGTATCGCAGCCCCAGCATTTT	CAWGTYVSQPQHF
TRBV11-3	TRBJ1-5	.	.	TGTGCCAGCAGCTTAGGAAGCAATCAGCCCCAGCATTTT	CASSLGSNQPQHF
TRBV6-5	TRBJ1-4	.	.	TGTGCCAGCAGTTCACCAGGGTACGATGAAAAACTGTTTTTT	CASSSPGYDEKLFF
TRBV30	TRBJ2-3	.	TRBD1	TGTGCCTGGAGGGGACAGCCGGATACGCAGTATTTT	CAWRGQPDTQYF
TRBV6-6	TRBJ2-5	once	TRBD2	TGTGCCAGCAGTTACTCGATCGCGGGGGACCAAGAGACCCAGTACTTC	CASSYSIAGDQETQYF
TRBV13	TRBJ2-7	.	TRBD1	TGTGCCAGCAGCCCCTTCCGGGACAGGGTCAGCGAGCAGTACTTC	CASSPFRDRVSEQYF
TRBV28	TRBJ2-7	.	TRBD1	TGTGCCAGCAGGGGGACAGTGTCCTACGAGCAGTACTTC	CASRGTVSYEQYF
TRBV18	TRBJ2-1	.	TRBD2	TGTGCCAGCTCACCAGAGCGGGGGGGCCTAGGTTATGAGCAGTTCTTC	CASSPERGGLGYEQFF
TRBV5-1	TRBJ2-3	once	TRBD1	TGCGCCAGCAGCTCGCGGACAGGGCCAGATACGCAGTATTTT	CASSSRTGPDTQYF
TRBV5-5	TRBJ2-7	once	.	TGTGCCAGCAGCTCACAACTAGCCTACGAGCAGTACTTC	CASSSQLAYEQYF
TRBV5-4	TRBJ2-3	.	TRBD1	TGTGCCAGCAGCTTCCGGACAGGCCTCACAGATACGCAGTATTTT	CASSFRTGLTDTQYF
TRBV19	TRBJ1-2	.	TRBD1	TGTGCCAGTAGTGACAGGGGTTTGATAGGTGGCTACACCTTC	CASSDRGLIGGYTF
TRBV21-1	TRBJ1-5	.	.	TGTGCCAGCAGCATTTATCAGCCCCAGCATTTT	CASSIYQPQHF
TRBV7-2	TRBJ2-5	.	TRBD1	TGTGCCAGCAGCTTAATCGGGACAGGGACTCAAGAGACCCAGTACTTC	CASSLIGTGTQETQYF
TRBV11-2	TRBJ2-7	.	.	TGTGCCAGCAGCTTAGGAGACTGGGGGGCCCACGAGCAGTACTTC	CASSLGDWGAHEQYF
TRBV30	TRBJ2-1	.	.	TGTGCCTGGAGTGTACAAGGGGCCTACAATGAGCAGTTCTTC	CAWSVQGAYNEQFF
TRBV15	TRBJ2-4	.	.	TGTGCCACCAGCAGAGAGCGCTCCCTCACCATTCAGTACTTC	CATSRERSLTIQYF
TRBV7-2	TRBJ2-5	.	TRBD2	TGTGCCAGCAGCCCGATAGCGGGCAGGGAGACCCAGTACTTC	CASSPIAGRETQYF
TRBV7-9	TRBJ2-1	.	.	TGTGCCAGCAGCTTATCTGGGAATGAGCAGTTCTTC	CASSLSGNEQFF
TRBV7-2	TRBJ1-2	.	.	TGTGCCAGCAGCTTCGACCGGTGGGGCTACACCTTC	CASSFDRWGYTF
TRBV15	TRBJ1-1	.	TRBD1	TGTGCCACCAGCAGAGAGGGGGAGGGGGCGCGGAGTGAAGCTTTCTTT	CATSREGEGARSEAFF
TRBV7-2	TRBJ2-5	.	.	TGTGCCAGCACCAGAGGGGGGGACCAAGAGACCCAGTACTTC	CASTRGGDQETQYF
TRBV18	TRBJ1-1	.	.	TGTGCCAGCTCACCAAATGAGGGGCGGGATGAAGCTTTCTTT	CASSPNEGRDEAFF
TRBV5-6	TRBJ2-3	.	.	TGTGCCAGCAGCTTGGAGAAGCTCCCCACAGATACGCAGTATTTT	CASSLEKLPTDTQYF
TRBV7-9	TRBJ2-7	.	.	TGTGCCAGCAGCTCGTCCTCACAGGGTTACGAGCAGTACTTC	CASSSSSQGYEQYF
TRBV29-1	TRBJ2-3	.	TRBD1	TGCAGCGTCACCGGGACAGGAAACACAGATACGCAGTATTTT	CSVTGTGNTDTQYF
TRBV7-9	TRBJ2-5	.	TRBD2	TGTGCCAGCAGCTTACGGCGGGGGGCGGTGGAGACCCAGTACTTC	CASSLRRGAVETQYF
TRBV6-6	TRBJ2-1	.	TRBD2	TGTGCCAGCAGTTACCCGACGGGAGGGAATGAGCAGTTCTTC	CASSYPTGGNEQFF
TRBV9	TRBJ2-5	.	TRBD1	TGTGCCAGCAGCACACGGACAGGGAGGAACTTGGAGACCCAGTACTTC	CASSTRTGRNLETQYF
TRBV9	TRBJ2-5	.	TRBD2	TGTGCCAGCAGCTACCGACTAGCGGGGGAAGCAGAGACCCAGTACTTC	CASSYRLAGEAETQYF
TRBV28	TRBJ2-7	few	TRBD2	TGTGCCAGCAGTTTCGAATTTAAACTAGCGGGGCCGAGCTCCTACGAGCAGTACTTC	CASSFEFKLAGPSSYEQYF
TRBV14	TRBJ1-2	once	TRBD1	TGTGCCAGCAGCCACAACAGGGGGCGGAGGTATGGCTACACCTTC	CASSHNRGRRYGYTF
TRBV6-4	TRBJ1-2	.	.	TGTGCCAGCAGTATGGGCAGTTCTAACTATGGCTACACCTTC	CASSMGSSNYGYTF
TRBV6-5	TRBJ2-1	once	.	TGTGCCAGCAGTTACGGATTCGGCGACGAGCAGTTCTTC	CASSYGFGDEQFF
TRBV19	TRBJ1-5	few	TRBD1	TGTGCCAGCGTACGCAGGACAGGGGATCAGCCCCAGCATTTT	CASVRRTGDQPQHF
TRBV28	TRBJ1-5	.	TRBD1	TGTGCCAGCAGAGAGACAGGGGCACAGCCCCAGCATTTT	CASRETGAQPQHF
TRBV5-4	TRBJ1-3	.	.	TGTGCCAGCAGCCCCAGTGGGAGCGTATACTCTGGAAACACCATATATTTT	CASSPSGSVYSGNTIYF
TRBV4-2	TRBJ2-2	.	TRBD1	TGTGCCAGCAGCCAAGGGGACAGGCTATACACCGGGGAGCTGTTTTTT	CASSQGDRLYTGELFF
TRBV18	TRBJ2-1	few	TRBD1	TGTGCCAGCTCACCCGGACAGGGGTCCTACAATGAGCAGTTCTTC	CASSPGQGSYNEQFF
TRBV11-3	TRBJ1-1	.	.	TGTGCCAGCAGCTCCTATACGGACACCTACACTGAAGCTTTCTTT	CASSSYTDTYTEAFF
TRBV7-3	TRBJ2-7	.	.	TGTGCCAGCAGCTCGGACAGTTCCTCTCTTGGGGAGCAGTACTTC	CASSSDSSSLGEQYF
TRBV2	TRBJ1-3	few	TRBD1	TGTGCCAGCAGTTCACAGGGGACGGGTGGAAACACCATATATTTT	CASSSQGTGGNTIYF